Below, 30 T cell receptor beta chains from the same sample are listed, as sequenced in a study of Ad26.COV2.S vaccination and SARS-CoV-2 variants. Treatment given: roughly 20 received Ad26.COV2.S at low or high dose, single or two shots; roughly 5 received placebo; per-sample allocation not given. Sampling was done on day 63 after the first vaccine or placebo injection. TCRdb keeps only in-frame clones here, not all; method: immunoSEQ multiplex PCR. The sample yields around 370,000 clones, roughly 85% seen once. The sample was peripheral blood, taken in a trial of Ad26.COV2.S vaccine versus placebo. These receptors were taken from a person aged 18-65 years who received the Ad26.COV2.S COVID-19 vaccine or a placebo.

The chain carries TRBV12-3 or TRBV12-4 and TRBJ1-2, with 8 positions matching TRBD1. The J segment lost 7 bases and the V segment lost 7 bases, leaving 8 bases of the junction unmatched. The CDR3 has 13 residues. The CDR3 sequence: CASNTDRGRGYTF. The CDR3 bases are TGTGCCAGCAATACAGACAGGGGACGTGGCTACACCTTC.

In its sample, this clone was seen a few times. The V call is TRBV6-2 or TRBV6-3, the J call TRBJ2-7; D gene ambiguous. The V end lost 0 bases, the J end lost 5 bases, and 11 bases lay between the germline ends. Germline CDR1 reads MNHEY; CDR2 reads SVGEGT. The CDR3 runs 14 residues. CDR3: CASSYSGSRDEQYF. CDR3 bases: TGTGCCAGCAGTTACTCGGGGTCCCGGGACGAGCAGTACTTC.

The V and J genes are TRBV20-1 and TRBJ2-3, with D uncertain. The CDR3 contains 16 residues. Germline lookup yields CDR1 DFQATT and CDR2 SNEGSKA (reference sequence). V lost 3 bases and J lost 0, with 16 bases in between. The CDR3 bases are TGCAGTGCTAGTCGCGTCGACTCTACAAGCACAGATACGCAGTATTTT. Its protein is CSASRVDSTSTDTQYF.

J is TRBJ1-4 and V is TRBV15; weak D call: TRBD1 (5 bases). The V end was cut by 0 bases, the J end by 8 bases, with 13 bases between. From germline, CDR1 is LNHNV and CDR2 YYDKDF (reference sequence). This CDR3 spans 15 amino acids. CDR3 region: CATSRDGTEEEKLFF. The CDR3 DNA sequence: TGTGCCACCAGCAGAGACGGGACCGAGGAGGAAAAACTGTTTTTT.

This chain connects TRBV3-1 (or the pseudogene TRBV3-2) to TRBJ2-3; no definite D call. CDR1 and CDR2 (germline): LGHDT, YNNKEL (reference sequence). V lost 1 base and J lost 9, with 5 bases in between. This CDR3 is built from 11 residues. The CDR3 DNA reads TGTGCCAGCAGCCAAGTTAGGACGCAGTATTTT. Translating gives CASSQVRTQYF.

The chain is built from TRBV5-1 and TRBJ2-3, with 8 bases matching TRBD2. Trimming at V came to 4 bases and at J to 1 base, leaving 5 bases not matched to a gene. Per germline, CDR1 SGHRS and CDR2 YFSETQ. The CDR3 runs 15 residues. CDR3 loop: CASSHKTSGTDTQYF. The DNA for the CDR3 is TGCGCCAGCAGCCACAAGACTAGCGGCACAGATACGCAGTATTTT.

V usage is TRBV4-1 and J usage is TRBJ2-5; D possibly matches TRBD1 or TRBD2 (6 bases each). The V gene's germline CDR1 is MGHRA and CDR2 YSYEKL. CDR3 length: 17 amino acids. V lost 0 bases, J lost 5 bases, and 19 bases lay in between. The CDR3 protein is CASSQEAGGQKWETQYF. The CDR3 bases are TGCGCCAGCAGCCAAGAGGCCGGGGGCCAAAAGTGGGAGACCCAGTACTTC.

The table lists this clone with a few counts. This chain joins TRBV5-4 and TRBJ2-7, with D possibly TRBD2 on 7 matching bases. V lost 4 bases and J lost 0, with 17 bases in between. The CDR3 covers 16 residues. The germline gives CDR1 SGHNT, CDR2 YYREEE (reference sequence). The CDR3 DNA reads TGTGCCAGCAGCCCGGGGGGCTCCGGGAGCTCCTACGAGCAGTACTTC. Protein sequence: CASSPGGSGSSYEQYF.

This chain uses TRBV11-2 with TRBJ1-1; tentatively, D is TRBD1 (6 bases). Trimming took off 1 base at V and 1 base at J, with 13 bases between the two ends. Germline V gene sequence: CDR1 SGHAT, CDR2 FQNNGV. This CDR3 comprises 16 residues. CDR3: CASSLGPQGQNTEAFF. Written as DNA, the CDR3 is TGTGCCAGCAGCTTAGGGCCACAGGGCCAGAACACTGAAGCTTTCTTT.

This sequence joins TRBV24-1 and TRBJ2-3; the match to TRBD2 covers 9 bases. With V trimmed by 6 bases and J by 2 bases, 8 bases remained unmatched. The CDR3 contains 16 residues. CDR1 and CDR2 (germline): KGHDR, SFDVKD. CDR3 DNA sequence: TGTGCCACCAGTAAAGCGGGAGGCCCAACCACAGATACGCAGTATTTT. Amino acid sequence: CATSKAGGPTTDTQYF.

The CDR3 DNA follows: TGCGCCAGCAGCTTGGGTAGCGGGGGCGAGCAGTACTTC. Translating gives CASSLGSGGEQYF. V gene TRBV5-1 combines with J gene TRBJ2-7, with 9 bases fitting TRBD2. J was trimmed by 6 bases and V by 0 bases; bases with no gene match: 1. CDR1 is SGHRS, CDR2 YFSETQ, per germline. The CDR3 covers 13 residues.

V and J are TRBV11-3 and TRBJ2-7; D is perhaps TRBD1 (6 bases). Germline assignment: CDR1 SGHNT and CDR2 YENEEA. This CDR3 is 15 amino acids long. V dropped 4 bases and J dropped 3 bases, with 16 bases sitting between them. As DNA, the CDR3 is TGTGCCAGCAGCTCCGCGTTCAGGGGTTTCTACGAGCAGTACTTC. Encoded protein: CASSSAFRGFYEQYF.

For the CDR3, the DNA is TGCGCCAGCAGCTTTAGTCTCGCGGGGGGGGCAGATACGCAGTATTTT. Protein product: CASSFSLAGGADTQYF. The chain uses TRBV5-1 and TRBJ2-3; TRBD2 aligns across 9 bases. Looked up from germline, CDR1 is SGHRS and CDR2 is YFSETQ. This CDR3 comprises 16 residues. The V segment lost 2 bases and the J segment 4 bases; nucleotides outside the gene matches: 8. Full variable domain (remainder filled in from reference TRBV5-1 and TRBJ2-3): KAGVTQTPRYLIKTRGQQVTLSCSPISGHRSVSWYQQTPGQGLQFLFEYFSETQRNKGNFPGRFSGRQFSNSRSEMNVSTLELGDSALYLCASSFSLAGGADTQYFGPGTRLTVL.

The J gene is TRBJ2-7, the V gene TRBV18; a possible D gene is TRBD1 (6 bases). From germline, CDR1 is KGHSH and CDR2 LQKENI. The CDR3 loop spans 14 amino acids. The ends were cut back, 3 bases at V and 3 bases at J, with 12 bases in the middle. The CDR3 protein is CASSPPDRIYEQYF. The CDR3 DNA reads TGTGCCAGCTCACCCCCAGACAGGATCTACGAGCAGTACTTC.

V is TRBV7-9 and J is TRBJ1-2; D is ambiguous. The CDR3 has 13 amino acids. Trimming cost V 5 bases and J 4 bases, with 11 bases left between them. The germline CDR1 and CDR2 sequences are SEHNR and FQNEAQ (reference sequence). For the CDR3, the DNA is TGTGCCAGCAGCGCGGGAAGATTCTATGGCTACACCTTC. Translating gives CASSAGRFYGYTF.

The chain links TRBV18 to TRBJ2-1; 9 bases align to TRBD2. CDR1 KGHSH and CDR2 LQKENI come from the germline V gene. With 3 bases clipped from V and 7 bases from J, the junction kept 10 bases outside the gene matches. The CDR3 contains 16 residues. CDR3 sequence: CASSPPGASGMNEQFF. The CDR3 nucleotides read TGTGCCAGCTCACCGCCGGGGGCTAGCGGGATGAATGAGCAGTTCTTC.

This chain connects TRBV6-5 to TRBJ1-6; 8 bases are a match to TRBD1. Looked up from germline, CDR1 is MNHEY and CDR2 is SVGAGI. After removal of 5 bases from V and 10 bases from J, the junction contained 7 bases not matched to a gene. CDR3 length equals 14 residues. CDR3 sequence reads: CASSTDREGSPLHF. Here the CDR3 DNA reads TGTGCCAGCAGTACGGACAGGGAAGGATCACCCCTCCACTTT.

The gene calls are TRBV6-4 and TRBJ2-1; tentative D call: TRBD2 (6 bases). Germline V gives CDR1 MRHNA, CDR2 SNTAGT. The CDR3 is made up of 16 amino acids. Trimming cost V 5 bases and J 0 bases, with 14 bases left between them. For the CDR3, the DNA is TGTGCCAGCAGTTCAAAAGGCGGGGCCTCCTACAATGAGCAGTTCTTC. Protein product: CASSSKGGASYNEQFF.

The chain is built from TRBV7-9 and TRBJ2-7; D is ambiguous. The CDR3 totals 13 residues. Germline V lookup: CDR1 SEHNR, CDR2 FQNEAQ (reference sequence). The V and J ends lost 4 bases and 7 bases respectively, with 14 bases between them. This CDR3 reads CASSSLGGSEQYF. In DNA form, the CDR3 reads TGTGCCAGCAGCTCTCTAGGCGGTTCAGAGCAGTACTTC.

This rearrangement joins TRBV11-2 to TRBJ1-4; weak D call: TRBD1 (5 bases). The CDR3 spans 14 residues. In germline, CDR1 is SGHAT, CDR2 FQNNGV. The ends were cut back, 5 bases at V and 6 bases at J, with 13 bases in the middle. CDR3 coding DNA: TGTGCCAGCAGCGTCGGACAAGGCGATGAAAAACTGTTTTTT. Encoded protein: CASSVGQGDEKLFF. The complete variable domain, with remaining parts taken from reference TRBV11-2 and TRBJ1-4, reads EAGVAQSPRYKIIEKRQSVAFWCNPISGHATLYWYQQILGQGPKLLIQFQNNGVVDDSQLPKDRFSAERLKGVDSTLKIQPAKLEDSAVYLCASSVGQGDEKLFFGSGTQLSVL.

The rearrangement uses TRBV15 and TRBJ1-3, with D possibly matching TRBD1 (5 bases). V was trimmed by 7 bases and J by 3 bases, leaving 10 bases between them. Per the germline V gene, CDR1 is LNHNV and CDR2 is YYDKDF (reference sequence). There are 13 residues in the CDR3. CDR3 amino acids: CATMQGGGNTIYF. The CDR3 DNA follows: TGTGCCACCATGCAGGGTGGTGGAAACACCATATATTTT.

J is TRBJ2-3 and V is TRBV5-6; D remains ambiguous. This CDR3 is 14 amino acids long. Trimming pared 2 bases from V and 7 bases from J, leaving 14 bases between. The germline V gene has CDR1 SGHDT and CDR2 YYEEEE. CDR3 sequence: CASSFEWMPHTQYF. The DNA of the CDR3 is TGTGCCAGCAGCTTCGAGTGGATGCCGCATACGCAGTATTTT.

This chain links TRBV30 with TRBJ2-2; TRBD2 matches 9 bases. The CDR3 extends over 15 amino acids. The junction had 4 bases not matched to a gene; V was cut back by 2 bases and J by 3 bases. From germline, CDR1 is GTSNPN and CDR2 SVGIG (reference sequence). In DNA form, the CDR3 reads TGTGCCTGGAGTCGGCTAGCGGGACACACCGGGGAGCTGTTTTTT. Its translation is CAWSRLAGHTGELFF. Complete variable domain (other parts from reference TRBV30 and TRBJ2-2): SQTIHQWPATLVQPVGSPLSLECTVEGTSNPNLYWYRQAAGRGLQLLFYSVGIGQISSEVPQNLSASRPQDRQFILSSKKLLLSDSGFYLCAWSRLAGHTGELFFGEGSRLTVL.

This sequence joins TRBV6-5 and TRBJ1-6; D is ambiguous. The V end was cut by 2 bases, the J end by 3 bases, with 8 bases between. This CDR3 contains 15 residues. CDR1 and CDR2 (germline): MNHEY, SVGAGI. The CDR3 nucleotides read TGTGCCAGCAGTTACCTGGGTGGCTATAATTCACCCCTCCACTTT. It codes for CASSYLGGYNSPLHF.

The chain recombines TRBV18 with TRBJ1-4, with unresolved D. Germline values: CDR1 KGHSH, CDR2 LQKENI. The ends were cut back, 1 base at V and 5 bases at J, with 14 bases in the middle. The CDR3 is 16 amino acids. The CDR3 sequence is CASSPQGSNRNEKLFF. The CDR3 region has the DNA TGTGCCAGCTCACCACAGGGTTCGAACCGAAATGAAAAACTGTTTTTT.

V usage is TRBV11-2 and J usage is TRBJ1-1; D is unresolved. The CDR3 is 14 residues long. The ends were cut back, 6 bases at V and 0 bases at J, with 11 bases in the middle. Germline V gives CDR1 SGHAT, CDR2 FQNNGV. The CDR3 DNA reads as TGTGCCAGCAGTCCCAGGAGCATGAACACTGAAGCTTTCTTT. It codes for CASSPRSMNTEAFF.

Comments on this clone: Other nucleotide sequences from this sample produce the same CDR3. Here the CDR3 reads CASSLGQMNTEAFF. The CDR3 coding sequence is TGTGCCAGCAGCTTGGGGCAAATGAACACTGAAGCTTTCTTT. The V call is TRBV5-4, the J call TRBJ1-1; D remains unclear. CDR1 is SGHNT and CDR2 is YYREEE in the germline V gene (reference sequence). CDR3 length: 14 residues. V was shortened by 0 bases and J by 0 bases, with 6 bases between the two germline ends. Together with reference TRBV5-4 and TRBJ1-1, the CDR3 gives the full variable domain: ETGVTQSPTHLIKTRGQQVTLRCSSQSGHNTVSWYQQALGQGPQFIFQYYREEENGRGNFPPRFSGLQFPNYSSELNVNALELDDSALYLCASSLGQMNTEAFFGQGTRLTVV.

This rearrangement joins TRBV28 to TRBJ2-7; 7 bases match TRBD2. The CDR3 loop spans 12 amino acids. With 5 bases clipped from V and 4 bases from J, the junction kept 2 bases outside the gene matches. In germline, CDR1 is MDHEN, CDR2 SYDVKM. The DNA for the CDR3 is TGTGCCAGCAGTAGCGGGAAATACGAGCAGTACTTC. Its translation: CASSSGKYEQYF. The full variable domain, in which reference TRBV28 and TRBJ2-7 provide the parts outside the CDR3, is DVKVTQSSRYLVKRTGEKVFLECVQDMDHENMFWYRQDPGLGLRLIYFSYDVKMKEKGDIPEGYSVSREKKERFSLILESASTNQTSMYLCASSSGKYEQYFGPGTRLTVT.

The CDR3: CASSLIARVDEQYF. The CDR3 nucleotides read TGTGCCAGCAGTTTAATCGCTAGGGTGGACGAGCAGTACTTC. The chain combines TRBV28 with TRBJ2-7; no reliable D call. The germline gives CDR1 MDHEN, CDR2 SYDVKM. This CDR3 has 14 amino acids. V lost 2 bases and J 5 bases, leaving 13 bases between the germline ends.

The chain carries TRBV6-5 and TRBJ2-3, with 9 bases lining up with TRBD1. The CDR3 sequence is 16 residues long. Germline V lookup: CDR1 MNHEY, CDR2 SVGAGI. Germline trimming cut 0 bases from V and 5 bases from J; bases unmatched to any gene: 6. The CDR3: CASSYSYRDREDTQYF. The CDR3 nucleotides read TGTGCCAGCAGTTACTCGTACAGGGACAGGGAAGATACGCAGTATTTT.